Following are 29 T cell receptor beta chains from one sample sequenced in a study of T cells in Graves' hyperthyroidism and ophthalmopathy. RNA transcripts were the template for amplifying TCR beta CDR3 regions. Using the HTBI primer set, a first-round RT-PCR was run on the TCR CDR3. A single record per CDR3 protein comes from TCRdb applying MiXCR to the multiplex PCR reads. The data contain around 430,000 distinct CDR3 sequences, about 16% of them singletons. Sequencing used blood. The receptor source for this set is a woman in her 30s with Graves' hyperthyroidism.

This clonotype was recorded many times. CDR3 protein: CASSSRTGGDTQYF. The DNA for the CDR3 is TGTGCCAGCAGTTCCAGGACAGGGGGTGATACGCAGTATTTT. This rearrangement joins TRBV6-2 or TRBV6-3 to TRBJ2-3; 10 nucleotides match TRBD1. The ends lost 4 bases at V and 6 bases at J; junction bases unmatched: 4. Germline CDR1 and CDR2: MNHEY and SVGEGT. There are 14 residues in the CDR3.

CDR3 bases: TGTGCCAGCAGCGCTACCCCGGGGACTAGCGGATTTGCTAATACGCAGTATTTT. Protein: CASSATPGTSGFANTQYF. This chain uses TRBV25-1 with TRBJ2-3, with TRBD2 identical over 11 bases. The V and J ends lost 6 bases and 7 bases, in that order; junction bases with no gene match: 18. From germline, CDR1 is MGHDK and CDR2 SYGVNS. The CDR3 contains 18 residues.

V usage is TRBV2 and J usage is TRBJ2-3, with 11 nucleotides matching TRBD2. Germline loops: CDR1 SNHLY, CDR2 FYNNEI. This CDR3 is 14 amino acids long. The trim removed 2 bases at V and 5 bases at J, leaving 0 bases unmatched. CDR3 amino acids: CASSETSGRDTQYF. For the CDR3, the DNA is TGTGCCAGCAGTGAAACTAGCGGGAGAGATACGCAGTATTTT.

The chain recombines TRBV19 with TRBJ1-1; TRBD1 might be the D (5 bases). Trimming shortened V by 2 bases and J by 5 bases, and 9 bases separated the two germline ends. This CDR3 comprises 13 residues. Germline CDR1 LNHDA, CDR2 SQIVND (reference sequence). The CDR3 is CASSIQGRTEAFF. As DNA, the CDR3 is TGTGCCAGTAGTATACAGGGTAGAACTGAAGCTTTCTTT.

This clonotype was seen a few times. The gene calls are TRBV5-6 and TRBJ1-1; D is possibly TRBD1 (5 bases). The CDR3 covers 16 residues. Trimming took off 4 bases at V and 3 bases at J, with 19 bases between the two ends. Germline V gene sequence: CDR1 SGHDT, CDR2 YYEEEE. Written as DNA, the CDR3 is TGTGCCAGCAGCCGGGGGGGAGGGGTGGTGGACACTGAAGCTTTCTTT. This sequence encodes CASSRGGGVVDTEAFF.

The chain has TRBV19 and TRBJ2-3, with 9 bases aligning to TRBD2. J lost 3 bases, V lost 5 bases, and 9 bases had no gene match. CDR1 and CDR2 from the germline V gene are LNHDA and SQIVND (reference sequence). CDR3 size: 16 residues. The CDR3: CASSSHSGSITDTQYF. The CDR3, as DNA: TGTGCCAGTAGTTCTCATAGCGGGAGTATTACAGATACGCAGTATTTT.

This clonotype was observed a handful of times. This sequence joins TRBV24-1 and TRBJ2-2; maybe TRBD1 (6 bases). The CDR3 covers 20 residues. The V end lost 4 bases, the J end lost 0 bases, and 23 bases lay between the germline ends. Per the germline V gene, CDR1 is KGHDR and CDR2 is SFDVKD. The chain's CDR3 is CATSDPAVMDSFANTGELFF. The CDR3 DNA follows: TGTGCCACCAGTGACCCTGCCGTCATGGACAGCTTCGCGAACACCGGGGAGCTGTTTTTT.

This rearrangement joins TRBV20-1 to TRBJ2-2, with D possibly being TRBD1 (6 bases). The CDR3 has 13 amino acids. Trimming shortened V by 8 bases and J by 4 bases, and 14 bases separated the two germline ends. Germline V gene sequence: CDR1 DFQATT, CDR2 SNEGSKA (reference sequence). The CDR3 DNA reads TGCAGTCCACGAAACAGGGTCACCGGGGAGCTGTTTTTT. This sequence encodes CSPRNRVTGELFF.

This clonotype was counted a few times. This sequence joins TRBV20-1 and TRBJ1-1; D is undetermined. The CDR3 spans 13 residues. Trimming pared 3 bases from V and 6 bases from J, leaving 14 bases between. Germline V gene lookup returns CDR1 DFQATT and CDR2 SNEGSKA (reference sequence). The CDR3 loop reads CSASLRSRPEAFF. The CDR3 coding sequence is TGCAGTGCTAGTCTAAGGTCCAGGCCTGAAGCTTTCTTT.

This clonotype has a handful of counts. The chain couples TRBV4-2 to TRBJ1-1, with D perhaps TRBD1 (5 bases). Trimming shortened V by 0 bases and J by 10 bases, and 12 bases separated the two germline ends. The CDR3 runs to 13 residues. CDR1 is LGHNA and CDR2 is YNFKEQ in the germline V gene. The CDR3 bases are TGTGCCAGCAGCCAAGAATTAGGGGCGGGAGCTTTCTTT. As protein: CASSQELGAGAFF.

Only a few counts were recorded for this clonotype. The chain recombines TRBV15 with TRBJ2-1; 8 bases match TRBD2. CDR3 length: 16 residues. Trimming removed 0 bases from V and 6 bases from J; junction bases left unmatched: 7. Germline V CDR1 and CDR2: LNHNV, YYDKDF (reference sequence). Here the CDR3 DNA reads TGTGCCACCAGCAGAGATCTAAGCGGGAGTGGCAATGAGCAGTTCTTC. This translates into CATSRDLSGSGNEQFF.

This clonotype was recorded at least ten times. This chain joins TRBV30 and TRBJ2-1, with D perhaps TRBD2 (6 bases). The CDR3 is made up of 15 amino acids. The V and J ends lost 0 bases and 8 bases respectively, with 17 bases between them. In germline, CDR1 is GTSNPN, CDR2 SVGIG (reference sequence). Here the CDR3 reads CAWSVRAGSGHEQFF. The CDR3 DNA sequence: TGTGCCTGGAGTGTACGGGCGGGGAGCGGGCATGAGCAGTTCTTC.

This clonotype was recorded many times. This chain joins TRBV11-1 and TRBJ2-7; TRBD1 agrees at 7 bases. Trimming removed 5 bases from V and 7 bases from J; junction bases left unmatched: 14. Germline-derived CDR1 and CDR2 are SGHAT and FQDESV (reference sequence). This CDR3 comprises 15 residues. In DNA, the CDR3 is TGTGCCAGCAGCGGGGGACAGAGCACGACTGGGGAGCAGTACTTC. Residues: CASSGGQSTTGEQYF.

This clonotype was counted many times. The rearrangement links TRBV19 to TRBJ1-1; D is perhaps TRBD1 (5 bases). Trimming removed 3 bases from V and 1 base from J, with 15 bases in between. The CDR3 has 16 residues. Germline CDR1 and CDR2: LNHDA and SQIVND (reference sequence). The chain's CDR3 is CASSIWGRSTNTEAFF. The DNA for the CDR3 is TGTGCCAGTAGTATTTGGGGACGTTCTACGAACACTGAAGCTTTCTTT.

This clonotype was detected many times. This sequence joins TRBV2 and TRBJ1-5; 9 bases line up with TRBD1. There are 15 residues in the CDR3. Unmatched junction bases numbered 5, after V lost 4 bases and J lost 4 bases. Germline assignment: CDR1 SNHLY and CDR2 FYNNEI. CDR3 in DNA: TGTGCCAGCAGTGCCTTAGACAGGGGGAATCAGCCCCAGCATTTT. Its protein product is CASSALDRGNQPQHF.

The chain recombines TRBV6-1 with TRBJ2-1; 9 bases agree with TRBD2. The V segment lost 0 bases and the J segment 2 bases; nucleotides outside the gene matches: 8. The length of the CDR3 is 18 residues. Germline values: CDR1 MNHNS, CDR2 SASEGT. The CDR3 region is CASSEAGRGRAPYNEQFF. The CDR3 coding sequence is TGTGCCAGCAGTGAAGCCGGCCGCGGGAGGGCCCCCTACAATGAGCAGTTCTTC.

There are many counts of this clonotype. The chain carries TRBV5-6 and TRBJ2-6; the D is unclear. This CDR3 comprises 13 residues. Trimming shortened V by 2 bases and J by 0 bases, and 0 bases separated the two germline ends. Germline V CDR1 and CDR2: SGHDT, YYEEEE. CDR3 DNA sequence: TGTGCCAGCAGCTTCTCTGGGGCCAACGTCCTGACTTTC. Protein sequence: CASSFSGANVLTF.

This clonotype was counted only a few times. This chain uses TRBV6-5 with TRBJ2-7; 9 bases are a match to TRBD2. Trimming cost V 2 bases and J 0 bases; bases outside gene matches: 11. The CDR3 sequence is 18 residues long. Germline V gives CDR1 MNHEY, CDR2 SVGAGI. The CDR3 DNA reads TGTGCCAGCAGTTACCGAATGGCAGCGGGAGGCGCCTCCTACGAGCAGTACTTC. It codes for CASSYRMAAGGASYEQYF.

This clonotype occurred a few times. The V call is TRBV20-1, the J call TRBJ2-5; D ambiguous. This CDR3 is built from 13 residues. Per germline, CDR1 DFQATT and CDR2 SNEGSKA (reference sequence). Trimming took 1 base from V and 2 from J, leaving 8 bases between them. The CDR3 bases are TGCAGTGCTAGAGTTCCAGATCAAGAGACCCAGTACTTC. Translating gives CSARVPDQETQYF.

This clonotype showed up just a few times. This chain connects TRBV10-3 to TRBJ2-7, with TRBD1 matching over 7 bases. This CDR3 has 14 residues. V gave up 4 bases and J gave up 6 bases; unmatched junction bases: 9. Per the germline V gene, CDR1 is ENHRY and CDR2 is SYGVKD. CDR3 sequence reads: CAISAIGQVVEQYF. CDR3 coding DNA: TGTGCCATCAGTGCCATAGGACAGGTGGTCGAGCAGTACTTC.

Worth noting for this clonotype: At one boundary the junction diverges from the germline segment, which might be a read error. The gene calls are TRBV20-1 and TRBJ1-2; no reliable D call. The CDR3 is 12 amino acids. The germline gives CDR1 DFQATT, CDR2 SNEGSKA (reference sequence). CDR3 nucleotide sequence: TGCAGTGCTAGAGAATGGAGCGGTGGCTGCACCTTC. Its protein is CSAREWSGGCTF.

This clonotype was seen more than once but under ten times. This rearrangement joins TRBV11-2 to TRBJ2-1; 8 nucleotides match TRBD2. Germline assignment: CDR1 SGHAT and CDR2 FQNNGV. This CDR3 has 18 amino acids. The V gene end was trimmed by 1 base and the J gene end by 5 bases; junction bases not matched to a gene: 13. CDR3 coding DNA: TGTGCCAGCAGCTTAGGTATGTCTAGCGGGTTCCCGAACAATGAGCAGTTCTTC. As protein: CASSLGMSSGFPNNEQFF.

The table lists this clonotype with many counts. The chain links TRBV28 to TRBJ2-4; a weak D match, TRBD2 (5 bases). Germline values: CDR1 MDHEN, CDR2 SYDVKM. CDR3 length: 15 amino acids. V gave up 6 bases and J gave up 1 base, with 13 bases separating them. CDR3: CASSRGSGAKNIQYF. The CDR3 coding sequence is TGTGCCAGCAGCCGAGGTTCGGGGGCCAAAAACATTCAGTACTTC.

This chain connects TRBV18 to TRBJ1-4; 8 bases are a match to TRBD1. The CDR3 totals 17 residues. Trimming at V came to 4 bases and at J to 0 bases, leaving 7 bases not matched to a gene. CDR1 is KGHSH, CDR2 LQKENI, per germline. This CDR3 is CASSQRGRGPTNEKLFF. The CDR3 nucleotides are TGTGCCAGCTCACAACGGGGCAGGGGGCCAACTAATGAAAAACTGTTTTTT.

The sample holds many counts of this clonotype. This chain joins TRBV27 and TRBJ1-1; 7 bases are shared with TRBD1. Trimming cost V 5 bases and J 3 bases; bases outside gene matches: 9. CDR1 is MNHEY and CDR2 is SMNVEV in the germline V gene (reference sequence). CDR3 size: 15 residues. CDR3 sequence (DNA): TGTGCCAGCAGTCCTCACAGGGGTTATGACACTGAAGCTTTCTTT. Protein sequence: CASSPHRGYDTEAFF.

The rearrangement uses TRBV19 and TRBJ1-1; TRBD1 is a possible D gene (6 bases). Trimming pared 0 bases from V and 0 bases from J, leaving 17 bases between. The CDR3 is 18 residues long. Germline-derived CDR1 and CDR2 are LNHDA and SQIVND (reference sequence). The CDR3 here is CASSIDYHRALVNTEAFF. The CDR3 nucleotides read TGTGCCAGTAGTATAGATTATCACAGGGCCCTGGTGAACACTGAAGCTTTCTTT.

The CDR3 sequence: CSVEDGAGEQFF. For the CDR3, the DNA is TGCAGCGTTGAAGATGGGGCAGGGGAGCAGTTCTTC. The V and J genes are TRBV29-1 and TRBJ2-1, with D perhaps TRBD1 (5 bases). The CDR3 has 12 amino acids. Trimming took 0 bases from V and 10 from J, leaving 10 bases between them. Per the germline V gene, CDR1 is SQVTM and CDR2 is ANQGSEA.

There are many counts of this clonotype. The V call is TRBV7-3, the J call TRBJ2-1, with 8 bases lining up with TRBD1. Trimming at V came to 2 bases and at J to 7 bases, leaving 10 bases not matched to a gene. Germline V gene lookup returns CDR1 SGHTA and CDR2 FQGTGA. The CDR3 is made up of 16 amino acids. CDR3 in amino acids: CASSLYSGTGPNEQFF. CDR3 coding DNA: TGTGCCAGCAGCTTATACTCCGGGACAGGCCCTAATGAGCAGTTCTTC.

This clonotype occurred many times. This chain joins TRBV27 and TRBJ1-5; no firm D call. The germline gives CDR1 MNHEY, CDR2 SMNVEV (reference sequence). V was pared by 6 bases and J by 4 bases, with 10 bases between. This CDR3 is built from 13 residues. The CDR3 region is CASSRMGNQPQHF. In nucleotides, the CDR3 is TGTGCCAGCAGCCGAATGGGAAATCAGCCCCAGCATTTT.